Reported below is one TCR beta chain. Its target antigen remains unknown. There are no base qualities to consult, and no much larger clone falls within one base. In total, 600 or so healthy bone marrow donors made up the cohort. All cohort members were sampled while nominally healthy, although unrecorded immune exposures were likely present. The donor was CMV seronegative and was included in the group of several hundred seronegative cohort members. Each donor provided a peripheral blood sample, and peripheral blood mononuclear cells were used for TCR beta sequencing. The Qiagen DNeasy Blood Extraction Kit was used to extract genomic DNA from the blood cell samples. The entry originates in a study of cytomegalovirus exposure and HLA in healthy donors (dated by TCRdb to about 2017). Turning to the overall study: In an earlier analysis of fewer than 750 of the donors, under 300 Gb of sequence data and roughly 100 million unique TCR beta sequences from 150 million to 200 million T cells were reported. About 280 gigabases of sequencing data and approximately 85 million unique TCR sequences were included in an early release covering roughly 600 HLA-typed donors. Among the 398 genotyped donors, about 83% belonged to the genetic ancestry cluster associated with self-reported Caucasian donors. The study aimed to test whether cataloging public T cell receptors could reveal signatures of past pathogen exposure. The study used immunosequencing to profile the T cell repertoires of some 600 subjects and linked those repertoires to cytomegalovirus serostatus. Besides the first cohort of hundreds of subjects, a separate validation cohort made up of 120 different subjects was used. The study combined high-throughput TCR immunosequencing, statistical association of individual TCRs with disease status, and machine learning to predict cytomegalovirus infection status. In a later analysis, previously published TCR beta repertoires from 550 to 750 donors were re-analyzed and high-resolution HLA genotyping was added so that TCR occurrence patterns could be studied. The later analysis used no new phenotypic data to find candidate immune exposures, relying instead on TCR beta sequences and their occurrence across donors. In an earlier analysis of 587 of the donors, high-throughput TCR beta sequencing was used to judge whether each TCR beta V gene segment behaved as functional or pseudogenic. Donor age, sex, ethnicity and CMV serostatus were collected together with the repertoire data. A later genetic analysis used genome-wide SNP genotypes for about 60% of the roughly 700 donors, treating that subset as a discovery cohort. Every discovery cohort repertoire had been produced on one sequencing platform. Class I and class II HLA loci were covered by the typing at four-digit resolution. The number of typed donors differed by locus: roughly 629-640 for A, B, C, DRB1 and DQB1; 500 to 550 for DQA1; some 610 for DPA1; and about 470 for DPB1. Roughly 5 DR-DQ haplotypes were handled as single units for association and clustering because linkage in the cohort was strong. Across about 370 genotyped donors of the cohort, an average of approximately 240,000 unique TCR beta nucleotide sequences per donor were sequenced, and roughly 17% of those sequences were non-productive. What the study reported, not specific to this receptor: According to a later analysis, most CMV-associated TCR beta chains appeared to be HLA-restricted, and the HLA associations seemed to be driven largely by CMV exposure. The earlier analysis of some 540 of the donors excluded fewer than 20 rarely observed V segments, including chromosome 9 orphons, because counts were too low. According to a later analysis, parvovirus B19, influenza, CMV and Epstein-Barr virus appeared linked to several top co-occurrence clusters. Cytomegalovirus status was reported to be diagnosed by the classifier with high specificity and sensitivity in both the original and validation cohorts. Linkage disequilibrium might explain the correlated functional status among segregating V segments, but an unknown experimental factor could not be ruled out. This cohort had only TCR beta chains sequenced, and the lack of alpha or paired-chain data limited which features could be detected. A cluster of highly shared sequence variants was judged likely to be a technical artifact of the sequencing pipeline. Because the 87-base-pair reads could not distinguish some IMGT-functional V segments, including TRBV6-2 and TRBV6-3, those segments were excluded. In a later analysis, more than 15,000 TCR beta sequences were associated with specific HLA alleles at a false discovery rate of 0.05. Presence/absence analyses assumed roughly uniform sequencing depth across donors, an assumption that may not hold. Broadly in line with IMGT annotations, most TCR beta V segments showed up in productive rearrangements about 87% or about 30% of the time in an earlier analysis of some 590 of the donors. A later genetic analysis reported fewer N-insertions in productive TCRs among donors in an Asian-associated ancestry cluster than the roughly 640-donor mean. The only immune exposure information available for the cohort was CMV serostatus. A further reported finding was that TCR beta sequences accurately predicted the HLA-A and HLA-B alleles for most subjects in the first cohort. In a later analysis, the rate of TCR association differed among HLA loci, with DRB1 alleles having the most associated TCRs and HLA-C alleles having the fewest. The authors suggested that the approach could potentially be generalized to other disease states and immunological phenotypes. A total of some 180 TCR beta chains were listed by the study as associated with cytomegalovirus. Assigning TCR associations to individual alleles was difficult when HLA alleles, especially DR and DQ, strongly co-occurred. Because some donors lacked HLA typing at each locus, the association tests relied only on the typed subset. In vitro tests confirmed that three of the cytomegalovirus-associated TCR beta chains recognize cytomegalovirus antigens. Compared with equally common non-associated chains, HLA-associated TCR beta chains in a later analysis were more clonally expanded and had lower generation probabilities. Most TCR sequences were observed very rarely across donors, whereas some public TCRs were present in many individuals. In a later genetic analysis, a missense DCLRE1C variant was associated with V-gene and J-gene trimming of TCR beta chains, and the association was replicated in an independent cohort.

Receptor amplification or capture employed the immunoSEQ multiplex PCR assay. For the multiplex PCR, a mixture combining 60 forward primers for TCR Vbeta segments and 13 reverse primers for TCR Jbeta segments was used. The CDR3 region of rearranged TCR beta genes was amplified from genomic DNA with a multiplex PCR assay. The Illumina HiSeq System was used to sequence the amplified TCR beta libraries as 87-base-pair reads. The authors' pipeline ran thus. Across the 640 or so repertoires, a later analysis counted roughly 77 million unique TCR beta chains, approximately 12 million of which were shared by at least two donors. Raw reads were error-corrected and collapsed into unique sequences with a nearest-neighbor algorithm that merged closely related sequences to remove PCR and sequencing errors. To assign V, D and J gene segments, CDR3 sequences were aligned to IMGT reference sequences. For a sequence to be retained, a match of at least six nucleotides to both a V gene segment and a J gene segment was required. A rearrangement was called productive if the CDR3 had no stop codons and remained in frame with V and J, and every other rearrangement was called non-productive. CDR3 was defined by IMGT convention, running from the second conserved V-encoded cysteine to the conserved J-encoded phenylalanine. Sequences without an unambiguous match to a single V gene segment were excluded from the earlier analysis of about 630 of the donors. An earlier analysis of about 600 of the donors called V segments functional above 56.7% productive rearrangements and segregating when the between-donor standard deviation exceeded 5%. A statistical classification framework was built to diagnose cytomegalovirus status from the catalog of TCR beta chain sequences. In a later analysis, V and J genes were assigned by comparing TCR nucleotide sequences against IMGT/GENE-DB human TR gene sequences. The TCRdist pipeline was used in a later analysis to assign CDR3 sequences and most-parsimonious VDJ recombination scenarios. In a later analysis, every TCR beta chain was defined by the combination of its CDR3 amino acid sequence and its V-gene family, and reads without a unique V-gene family were dropped. A later analysis removed roughly 590 highly shared, low-generation-probability nucleotide sequences to deal with suspected cross-contamination and a sequencing artifact. For each public chain, a later analysis derived a clonal expansion index from normalized ranks of inferred template counts within each repertoire. Generation probabilities in a later analysis came from a VDJ recombination model fitted to out-of-frame rearrangements, and those results were checked against IGoR. Hypergeometric tests were used in a later analysis to score TCR-TCR, TCR-HLA and TCR-CMV co-occurrence, with a repertoire-size bias correction applied to the TCR pairs. In a later analysis, false discovery rates were estimated by permuting HLA or CMV assignments 20 times. In a later analysis, co-occurring TCRs were grouped using DBSCAN, and TCRdist sequence similarity was added for clustering within HLA-allele-positive subsets. Repertoires with fewer than 30,000 or more than 120,000 public chains were left out of co-occurrence clustering, as were about 5 repertoires with anomalous nucleotide sharing. TCRdb re-hosts the immuneACCESS table, in-frame sequences only. Its copies lack some clones; in the studies checked, an unresolved V gene accounts for under half of them, and the cause for the rest is not known. Clone size and V and J calls were adopted from that table, with D and trimming inferred from the DNA. The sample table holds under 150,000 clones, of which about 82% were seen once. Together, the top ten hold about 1% of the sample.

V and J are truncated by 3 bases and 5 bases respectively, leaving an intervening sequence of 14 bases. The CDR3 has 14 amino acids, counting the end cysteine and phenylalanine. Just CDR3 DNA is preserved here, 42 bases in frame from base 1. The germline V gene specifies SGHRS as CDR1 and YFSETQ as CDR2. This clonotype was obtained from a boy younger than 18 in good health and CMV-seronegative. The sample taken for sequencing was PBMCs. The V and J genes are TRBV5-1 and TRBJ2-5; TRBD1 might be the D gene, on 6 matching bases. The CDR3 has the sequence CASSSEGVGETQYF. The DNA sequence is given as TGCGCCAGCAGCTCCGAGGGGGTCGGTGAGACCCAGTACTTC.